This TCR beta chain was identified in a study of glioma-infiltrating T cells after dendritic cell vaccination. The germline CDR1 and CDR2 sequences are MGHRA and YSYEKL. The CDR3 consists of 15 residues. The V gene end was trimmed by 1 base and the J gene end by 7 bases; junction bases not matched to a gene: 6. Libraries were prepared by immunoSEQ multiplex PCR; TCRdb keeps only in-frame clonotypes and omits some of them. The table has 90,000 to 110,000 clones, 85% to 90% seen once; the top ten hold 2.7%. The sample holds a few counts of this clone. The time point here: after dendritic cell vaccination, including at tumor progression/relapse.

This specimen was blood, taken after dendritic cell vaccination. This chain joins TRBV4-1 and TRBJ1-2; 10 bases align to TRBD1. This clonotype originated in a human donor with glioblastoma. The CDR3 loop is CASSQAGGTGVGYTF. CDR3 coding DNA: TGCGCCAGCAGCCAAGCCGGGGGGACAGGGGTTGGCTACACCTTC.